The 17 T cell receptor beta chains below all came from one sample that was sequenced in a study of blood T cell repertoires in COVID-19. Produced via immunoSEQ multiplex PCR; TCRdb's table is partial and in-frame only. The sample holds approximately 270,000 clones, approximately 80% seen once. The specimen sequenced was peripheral blood. These receptor sequences come from a man older than 75 with acute or convalescent COVID-19.

This clone was seen a handful of times. The V gene is TRBV20-1, the J gene TRBJ1-1; D is possibly TRBD1 (5 bases). Looked up from germline, CDR1 is DFQATT and CDR2 is SNEGSKA (reference sequence). Trimming stripped 3 bases from V and 8 bases from J, with 16 bases between. CDR3 size: 13 residues. This chain's CDR3 is CSASLTQGGEAFF. In DNA, the CDR3 is TGCAGTGCTAGTCTTACTCAGGGAGGCGAAGCTTTCTTT.

V is TRBV19 and J is TRBJ1-5, with D perhaps TRBD1 (6 bases). The ends were cut back, 7 bases at V and 2 bases at J, with 12 bases in the middle. From germline, CDR1 is LNHDA and CDR2 SQIVND (reference sequence). This CDR3 contains 14 residues. The CDR3 sequence: CASKAGARNQPQHF. The CDR3 nucleotides are TGTGCCAGTAAGGCAGGGGCCCGCAATCAGCCCCAGCATTTT.

This sequence joins TRBV5-1 and TRBJ2-7; no clear D. Trimming cost V 4 bases and J 7 bases, with 12 bases left between them. The CDR3 length is 12 residues. Germline loops: CDR1 SGHRS, CDR2 YFSETQ. The chain's CDR3 is CASSPPAEEQYF. The CDR3 DNA reads as TGCGCCAGCAGCCCCCCCGCGGAAGAGCAGTACTTC.

The V call is TRBV6-6, the J call TRBJ1-5, with D perhaps TRBD1 (5 bases). Germline V gives CDR1 MNHNY, CDR2 SVGAGI (reference sequence). With 6 bases removed from V and 9 bases from J, the gap between germline ends came to 12 bases. The CDR3 extends over 12 amino acids. In nucleotides, the CDR3 is TGTGCCAGCAGGGTAGACCAGGGGCCCCAGCATTTT. Amino acid sequence: CASRVDQGPQHF.

The rearrangement uses TRBV24-1 and TRBJ2-7, with D maybe TRBD2 (7 bases). This CDR3 spans 14 amino acids. Per germline, CDR1 KGHDR and CDR2 SFDVKD. Between the trimmed V and J ends, which lost 3 bases and 2 bases, there was a span of 10 bases. The DNA of the CDR3 is TGTGCCACCAGTGATGGGGGGGCCCCCTACGAGCAGTACTTC. Protein sequence: CATSDGGAPYEQYF.

The CDR3 loop reads CASSALTGELFF. CDR3 DNA: TGTGCCAGCAGCGCCTTGACCGGGGAGCTGTTTTTT. V usage is TRBV9 and J usage is TRBJ2-2; D unresolved. The CDR3 runs 12 residues. CDR1 is SGDLS and CDR2 is YYNGEE in the germline V gene. Trimming pared 3 bases from V and 5 bases from J, leaving 5 bases between.

The chain combines TRBV5-8 with TRBJ1-4, with 9 positions matching TRBD1. Germline trimming cut 4 bases from V and 0 bases from J; bases unmatched to any gene: 4. This CDR3 comprises 16 residues. Germline loops: CDR1 SGHTS, CDR2 YDEGEE. The CDR3 bases are TGTGCCAGCAGCCCCGGGACAGGGTCAACTAATGAAAAACTGTTTTTT. The encoded protein is CASSPGTGSTNEKLFF.

V is TRBV18 and J is TRBJ1-2; 9 bases are shared with TRBD1. J lost 4 bases, V lost 3 bases, and 6 bases had no gene match. The CDR3 covers 15 residues. Germline V CDR1 and CDR2: KGHSH, LQKENI. This CDR3 reads CASSPRPDRGYGYTF. The CDR3 DNA sequence: TGTGCCAGCTCACCCCGGCCGGACAGGGGCTATGGCTACACCTTC.

V and J are TRBV7-9 and TRBJ2-1; perhaps TRBD1 as D (7 bases). The germline V and J ends were trimmed by 4 bases and 5 bases, with 18 bases remaining between them. CDR1 and CDR2 (germline): SEHNR, FQNEAQ (reference sequence). CDR3 length: 16 residues. The CDR3 sequence: CASSSPGGKTHNEQFF. CDR3 bases: TGTGCCAGCAGCTCCCCAGGGGGGAAAACACACAATGAGCAGTTCTTC.

The chain recombines TRBV21-1 with TRBJ1-3; TRBD1 reflects the table's D call only, with no check against the DNA. TRBV21-1 is shown as a pseudogene. The CDR3 extends over 17 amino acids. The CDR3 here is CASRADRTTSSGNTIYF. CDR3 sequence (DNA): TGTGCCAGCAGGGCTGACAGGACGACTTCCTCTGGAAACACCATATATTTT.

The V gene is TRBV10-2, the J gene TRBJ2-7, with D maybe TRBD2 (5 bases). V dropped 0 bases and J dropped 5 bases, with 8 bases sitting between them. The germline gives CDR1 WSHSY, CDR2 SAAADI. The CDR3 covers 13 residues. DNA of the CDR3: TGCGCCAGCAGTGAGTCCCCGGGGAACGAGCAGTACTTC. Translated: CASSESPGNEQYF.

This clone is a singleton in its sample. The rearrangement links TRBV6-1 to TRBJ2-3; 9 positions agree with TRBD2. CDR3 size: 17 residues. The V segment lost 2 bases and the J segment 4 bases; nucleotides outside the gene matches: 10. CDR1 is MNHNS and CDR2 is SASEGT in the germline V gene. The CDR3 sequence: CASSERKAGGPADTQYF. CDR3 nucleotides: TGTGCCAGCAGTGAAAGGAAAGCGGGGGGCCCGGCAGATACGCAGTATTTT.

This chain connects TRBV5-1 to TRBJ2-3, with D maybe TRBD2 (6 bases). Germline-derived CDR1 and CDR2 are SGHRS and YFSETQ. The germline V and J ends were trimmed by 4 bases and 10 bases, with 28 bases remaining between them. The CDR3 loop spans 17 amino acids. CDR3 nucleotides: TGCGCCAGCAGCCCGGGACTGAGTACCCTTCGAGATACGCCGCAGTATTTT. Translation: CASSPGLSTLRDTPQYF.

The rearrangement links TRBV5-1 to TRBJ1-1; D unclear. V was shortened by 0 bases and J by 10 bases, with 13 bases between the two germline ends. Germline CDR1 SGHRS, CDR2 YFSETQ. The CDR3 extends over 13 amino acids. The CDR3 region is CASSLAGVSLAFF. Here the CDR3 DNA reads TGCGCCAGCAGCTTGGCCGGGGTGTCGTTAGCTTTCTTT.

The V and J genes are TRBV9 and TRBJ2-7, with TRBD2 as a possible D gene (6 bases). Trimming cost V 0 bases and J 1 base, with 8 bases left between them. The CDR3 consists of 14 residues. Germline lookup yields CDR1 SGDLS and CDR2 YYNGEE. The CDR3 coding sequence is TGTGCCAGCAGCGTAGGCGGGGTTTCCTACGAGCAGTACTTC. Translated, it gives CASSVGGVSYEQYF.

V usage is TRBV2 and J usage is TRBJ1-6, with 7 nucleotides matching TRBD1. Unmatched junction bases numbered 9, after V lost 6 bases and J lost 7 bases. The V gene's germline CDR1 is SNHLY and CDR2 FYNNEI. The CDR3 loop spans 15 amino acids. This CDR3 reads CASSRTGSSNSPLHF. The CDR3 DNA reads TGTGCCAGCAGCCGGACAGGTTCGTCAAATTCACCCCTCCACTTT.

This clone was recorded a few times. V gene TRBV3-1 (or the pseudogene TRBV3-2) combines with J gene TRBJ2-1; D is undetermined. V shed 2 bases and J shed 7 bases, with 21 bases lying between them. There are 17 residues in the CDR3. CDR1 LGHDT and CDR2 YNNKEL come from the germline V gene (reference sequence). The CDR3 here is CASSQQTPYSSGNEQFF. DNA of the CDR3: TGTGCCAGCAGCCAACAAACCCCCTACAGCTCCGGAAATGAGCAGTTCTTC.